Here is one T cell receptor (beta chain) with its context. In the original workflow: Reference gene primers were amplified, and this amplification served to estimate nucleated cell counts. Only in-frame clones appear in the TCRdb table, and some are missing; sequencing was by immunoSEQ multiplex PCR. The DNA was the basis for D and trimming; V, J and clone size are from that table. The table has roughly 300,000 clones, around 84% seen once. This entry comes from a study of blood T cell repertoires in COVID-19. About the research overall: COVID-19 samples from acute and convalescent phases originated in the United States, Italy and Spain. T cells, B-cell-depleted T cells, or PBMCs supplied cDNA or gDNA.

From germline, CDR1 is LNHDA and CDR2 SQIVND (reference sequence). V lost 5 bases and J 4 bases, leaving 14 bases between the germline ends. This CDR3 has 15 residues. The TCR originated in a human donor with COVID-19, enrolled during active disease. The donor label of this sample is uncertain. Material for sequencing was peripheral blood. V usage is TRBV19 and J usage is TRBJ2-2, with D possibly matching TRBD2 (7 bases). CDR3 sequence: CASSLGGGGTGELFF. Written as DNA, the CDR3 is TGTGCCAGTAGTCTTGGGGGAGGGGGCACCGGGGAGCTGTTTTTT.